What follows is one T cell receptor beta chain and its context. Its antigen is unidentified. An end of the junction differs from the germline gene, which may be a read error. Primers for the PCR totalled 60 Vbeta and 13 Jbeta. Assay: immunoSEQ multiplex PCR; the TCRdb copy retains only in-frame clones and omits some. The profile shows 100,000 or so clones, 75% to 85% of them singletons. From germline, CDR1 is MNHEY and CDR2 SMNVEV (reference sequence). The CDR3 totals 14 residues. This sample is drawn from a study of cytomegalovirus exposure and HLA in healthy donors. Overall study findings and caveats: Altogether, 170 or so TCR beta chains were recorded as cytomegalovirus-associated. With high specificity and sensitivity, the classifier reportedly diagnosed cytomegalovirus status. Later on, a genetic analysis was performed. It linked a missense variant in DCLRE1C with V- and J-gene trimming of TCR beta. In a later analysis, at a false discovery rate of 0.05, roughly 16,000 TCR beta sequences matched HLA alleles.

The chain couples TRBV27 to TRBJ1-2, with D possibly being TRBD1 (6 bases). Specimen: PBMCs. This clonotype originated in a man aged 18 to 35 in good health and CMV-seronegative. The CDR3 DNA reads TGTGCCAGCAGTTTCGCAGGGGTGAGCTATGACTACACCTTC. Protein product: CASSFAGVSYDYTF.